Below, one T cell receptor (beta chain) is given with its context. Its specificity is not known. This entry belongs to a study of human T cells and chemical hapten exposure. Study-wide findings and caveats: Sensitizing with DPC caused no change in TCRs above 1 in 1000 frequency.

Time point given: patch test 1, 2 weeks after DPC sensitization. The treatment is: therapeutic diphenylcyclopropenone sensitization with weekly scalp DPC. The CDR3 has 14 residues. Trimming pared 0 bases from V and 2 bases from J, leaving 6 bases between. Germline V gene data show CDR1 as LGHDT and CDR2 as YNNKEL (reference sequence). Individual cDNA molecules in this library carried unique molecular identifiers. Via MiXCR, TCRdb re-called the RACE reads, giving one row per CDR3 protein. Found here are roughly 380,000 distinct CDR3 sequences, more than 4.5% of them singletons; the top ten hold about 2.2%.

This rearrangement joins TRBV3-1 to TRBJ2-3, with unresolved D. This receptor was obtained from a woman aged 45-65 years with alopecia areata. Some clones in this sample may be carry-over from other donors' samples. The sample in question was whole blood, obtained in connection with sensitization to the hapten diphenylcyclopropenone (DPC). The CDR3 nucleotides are TGTGCCAGCAGCCAAGAGGGCTACACAGATACGCAGTATTTT. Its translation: CASSQEGYTDTQYF.